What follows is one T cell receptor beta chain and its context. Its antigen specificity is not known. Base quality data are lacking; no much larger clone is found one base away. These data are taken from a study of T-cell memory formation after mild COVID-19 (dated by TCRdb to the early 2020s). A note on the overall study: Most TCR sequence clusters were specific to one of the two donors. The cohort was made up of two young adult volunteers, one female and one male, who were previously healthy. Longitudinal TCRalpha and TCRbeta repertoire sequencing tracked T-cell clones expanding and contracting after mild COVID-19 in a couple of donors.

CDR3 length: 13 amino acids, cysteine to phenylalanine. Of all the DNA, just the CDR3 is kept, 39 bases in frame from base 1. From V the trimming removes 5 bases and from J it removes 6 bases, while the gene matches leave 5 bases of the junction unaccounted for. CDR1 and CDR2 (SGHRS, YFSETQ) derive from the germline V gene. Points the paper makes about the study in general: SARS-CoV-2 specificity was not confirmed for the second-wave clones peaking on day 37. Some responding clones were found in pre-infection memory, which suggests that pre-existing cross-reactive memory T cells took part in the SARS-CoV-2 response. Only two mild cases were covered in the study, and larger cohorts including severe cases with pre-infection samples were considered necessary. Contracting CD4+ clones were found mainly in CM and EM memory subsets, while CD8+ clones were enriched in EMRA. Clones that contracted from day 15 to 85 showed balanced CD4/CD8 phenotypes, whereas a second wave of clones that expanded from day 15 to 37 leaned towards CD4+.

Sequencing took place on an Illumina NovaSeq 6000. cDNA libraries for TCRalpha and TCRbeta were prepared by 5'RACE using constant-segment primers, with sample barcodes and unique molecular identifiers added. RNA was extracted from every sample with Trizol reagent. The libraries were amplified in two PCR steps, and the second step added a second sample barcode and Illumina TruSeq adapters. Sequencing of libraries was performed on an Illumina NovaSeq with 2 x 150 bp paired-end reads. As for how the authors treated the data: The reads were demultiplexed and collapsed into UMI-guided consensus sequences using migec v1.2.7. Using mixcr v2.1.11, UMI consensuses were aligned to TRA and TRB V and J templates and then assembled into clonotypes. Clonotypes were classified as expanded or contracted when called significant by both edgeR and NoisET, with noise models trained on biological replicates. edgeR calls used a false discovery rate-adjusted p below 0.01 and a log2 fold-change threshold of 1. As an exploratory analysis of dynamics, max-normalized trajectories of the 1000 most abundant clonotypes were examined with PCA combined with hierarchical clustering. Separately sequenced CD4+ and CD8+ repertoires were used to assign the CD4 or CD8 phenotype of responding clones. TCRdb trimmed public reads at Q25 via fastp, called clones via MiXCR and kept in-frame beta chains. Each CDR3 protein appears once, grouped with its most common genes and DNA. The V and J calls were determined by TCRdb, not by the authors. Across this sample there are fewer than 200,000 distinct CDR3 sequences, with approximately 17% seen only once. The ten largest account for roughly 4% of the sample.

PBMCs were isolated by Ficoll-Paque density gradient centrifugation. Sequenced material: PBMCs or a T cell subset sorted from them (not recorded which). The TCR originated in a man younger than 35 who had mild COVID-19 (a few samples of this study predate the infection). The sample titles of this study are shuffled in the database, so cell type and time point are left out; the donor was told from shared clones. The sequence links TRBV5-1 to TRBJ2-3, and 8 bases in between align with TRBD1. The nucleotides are TGCGCCAGCAGTTCAGGGGGCCTGGATACGCAGTATTTT. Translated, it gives CASSSGGLDTQYF.